This T cell receptor beta chain was recovered during a study of molecular identifiers for immune sequencing clone quantification. Study-level findings and limits: Detectable among more than 800,000 naive cells, according to reports, was Jurkat TCR RNA spiked in from one cell.

RNA fractions of 10%, 30% or 50% and about 17,000 to 1,000,000 sorted cells were the source of naive CD8 libraries. Naive CD8 T cells were sorted as CD8+CD4-CCR7+CD45RA+. Germline lookup yields CDR1 LNHDA and CDR2 SQIVND (reference sequence). V dropped 2 bases and J dropped 6; count of bases not matched to a gene: 1. The CDR3 is 13 residues long. TCR libraries were built in bulk with a published protocol and specific TCR primers. TCRdb recomputed calls from the PCR reads with MiXCR, one row per CDR3 protein. The table records 250,000 to 350,000 distinct CDR3 sequences, around a fifth of them present only once. About this clonotype itself: Its matching antigen is unknown.

The TCR originated in a human donor in good health. Some libraries in this study had Jurkat cell RNA spiked in. This chain connects TRBV19 to TRBJ1-5, with TRBD1 matching over 7 bases. Sequencing was carried out using naive CD8+ T cells from blood, with Jurkat cell RNA spiked in. Subset given: FACS-sorted CD8+CD4-CCR7+CD45RA+ naive T cells. DNA of the CDR3: TGTGCCAGTAGTATACAGGGGGGTCAGCCCCAGCATTTT. As protein: CASSIQGGQPQHF.